The clone carrying this T cell receptor (beta chain) was found many times. What it recognizes is unknown. The ends were cut back, 0 bases at V and 5 bases at J, with 8 bases in the middle. Germline CDR1 is DFQATT and CDR2 is SNEGSKA (reference sequence). This CDR3 comprises 13 residues. The data derive from a study of early T cells in non-severe SARS-CoV-2 infection. Overall study context: The chains were unpaired, and the sequenced material was bulk RNA from unsorted whole blood. General study points: Anti-spike CD8 specificities were favored by VDJdb matching, whose results missed private and CD4 specificities.

Attached unique molecular identifiers marked individual cDNA molecules. MiXCR, run by TCRdb on the 5' RACE reads, gives a single entry per CDR3 protein. This sample yields 35,000 to 45,000 distinct CDR3 sequences, of which roughly 6.2% are seen a single time; about 7.8% belongs to the top ten. The rearrangement uses TRBV20-1 and TRBJ1-5; unclear D gene. This specimen was whole blood, taken at baseline. This receptor was obtained from an adult who was a healthcare worker with PCR-confirmed SARS-CoV-2 infection or an uninfected control (not recorded which). For the CDR3, the DNA is TGCAGTGCTAGAGATTTCGGGGATCAGCCCCAGCATTTT. Its translation is CSARDFGDQPQHF.